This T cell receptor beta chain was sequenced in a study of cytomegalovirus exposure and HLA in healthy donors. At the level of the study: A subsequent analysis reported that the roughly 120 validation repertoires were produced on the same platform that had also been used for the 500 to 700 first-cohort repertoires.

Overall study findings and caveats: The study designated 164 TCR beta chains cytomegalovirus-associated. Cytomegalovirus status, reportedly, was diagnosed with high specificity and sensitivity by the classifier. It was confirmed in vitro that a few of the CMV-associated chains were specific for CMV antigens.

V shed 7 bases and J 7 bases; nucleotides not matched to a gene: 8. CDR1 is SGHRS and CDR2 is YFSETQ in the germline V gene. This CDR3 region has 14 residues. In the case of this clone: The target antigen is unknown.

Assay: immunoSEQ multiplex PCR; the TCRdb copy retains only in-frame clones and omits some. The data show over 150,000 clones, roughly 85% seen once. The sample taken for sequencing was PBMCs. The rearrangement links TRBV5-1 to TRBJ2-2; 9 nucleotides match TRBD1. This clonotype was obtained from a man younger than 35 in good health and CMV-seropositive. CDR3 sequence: CASRQQGANGELFF. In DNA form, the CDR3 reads TGCGCCAGCCGACAACAGGGGGCGAACGGGGAGCTGTTTTTT.